Sequencing of this T cell receptor (beta chain) was carried out in a study of tissue T cells after allogeneic stem cell transplantation. General observations from the study: Anatomically similar tissues had similar TCR repertoires within each patient. Across patients, clones rarely overlapped, yet motif clusters were shared tissue-specifically. Limitations included a small, clinically heterogeneous cohort and limited sampling depth.

Assay: immunoSEQ multiplex PCR; the TCRdb copy retains only in-frame clones and omits some. The sample includes roughly 8,600 clones, about 37% of them seen just once. This clone came up a few times. Its specificity is unknown. Mouse names are used for the genes. The read terminates 1 residue ahead of where the CDR3 ends, so the germline J gene completes it. Time point reported: mouse harvest day 14 after allogeneic transplant. Mouse grafts combined 10^7 T-cell-depleted bone marrow cells with 10^6 splenic CD5+ T cells. B6 (H2b) cells into BALB/c (H2d) mice; tissues taken at day 7 or 14. The junction had 2 bases not matched to a gene; V was cut back by 3 bases and J by 0 bases. The CDR3 is 15 amino acids. Germline V CDR1 and CDR2: SGHSA, FRNQAP.

V usage is TRBV16 and J usage is TRBJ2-3, with 8 bases identical to TRBD2. Input material: skin. The sequence derives from a female BALB/c mouse given C57BL/6 T cells with graft-versus-host disease after an allogeneic hematopoietic cell transplant. The CDR3 here is CASSLGGASAETLYF. The covered CDR3 bases are TGTGCAAGCAGCTTGGGGGGGGCTAGTGCAGAAACGCTGTAT.